A single sample gave rise to the 7 T cell receptor beta chains below, sequenced in a study of tumor and adjacent non-tumor tissue in lung cancer. The template was RNA from unsorted bulk tissue. Distant lung tissue was collected more than 3 cm away from the tumor edge. TCRbeta libraries were built with three rounds of nested PCR, modified from ARM-PCR. TCRdb passed the multiplex PCR reads through MiXCR, listing each CDR3 protein once. The sample lists 40,000 to 55,000 distinct CDR3 sequences, 74% occurring once. The sample comprised distant non-tumor lung tissue. The origin of the receptors is a woman aged 55-75 years with non-small cell lung cancer.

The genes are TRBV27 and TRBJ2-3; D is uncertain. This CDR3 region has 14 residues. CDR1 is MNHEY and CDR2 is SMNVEV in the germline V gene (reference sequence). CDR3 in DNA: TGTCCTACCCAACGGGCCGACGGCACAGATACGCAGTATTTT. Translated: CPTQRADGTDTQYF.

Concerning this clonotype itself: Germline and junction disagree at one end, which may indicate a read error. The chain joins TRBV27 to TRBJ1-6; 9 bases align to TRBD1. The CDR3 loop spans 16 amino acids. The germline V gene encodes CDR1 MNHEY and CDR2 SMNVEV (reference sequence). CDR3 region: CASSPQGQGNNSPLYF. CDR3 bases: TGTGCCAGCAGTCCTCAAGGACAGGGGAATAATTCACCCCTCTACTTT.

This clonotype has a handful of counts. The conserved closing phenylalanine or tryptophan is absent in this CDR3, likely reflecting a read error. The genes are TRBV7-2 and TRBJ2-7; weak D call: TRBD1 (6 bases). Trimming removed 5 bases from V and 7 bases from J, with 18 bases in between. The V gene's germline CDR1 is SGHTA and CDR2 FQGNSA. The CDR3 consists of 14 residues. The CDR3 DNA sequence: TGTGCCAGCAGCACATCCGGGACATGGCTTGAGCAGTACTAC. Translated, it gives CASSTSGTWLEQYY.

V usage is TRBV6-2 or TRBV6-3 and J usage is TRBJ1-6; D remains ambiguous. The CDR3 totals 14 residues. The V end was cut by 2 bases, the J end by 8 bases, with 10 bases between. Germline loops: CDR1 MNHEY, CDR2 SVGEGT. The CDR3 region has the DNA TGTGCCAGCAGTTACAAGGGTTCTGATTCACCCCTCCACTTT. This codes for CASSYKGSDSPLHF.

The chain joins TRBV23-1 to TRBJ1-4; no clear D. TRBV23-1 is annotated as an ORF whose role is uncertain. Trimming left V 10 bases short and J 8 bases short, with 14 bases between. This CDR3 contains 12 residues. The DNA for the CDR3 is TGCGCCAACCGAGGAGGAGGAGAAAAACTGTTTTTT. This translates into CANRGGGEKLFF.

A word on this clonotype: The junction differs from germline at one of its ends, possibly a read error. The J gene is TRBJ2-7, the V gene TRBV30; D may be TRBD1 or TRBD2 (5 bases each). This CDR3 comprises 14 residues. Germline CDR1 and CDR2: GTSNPN and SVGIG (reference sequence). CDR3 DNA: TGTGCCTGGTGTATACAGGCCGGGACCTACGAGCATTACTTC. Amino acids: CAWCIQAGTYEHYF.

About this clonotype itself: Given the absence of the conserved phenylalanine or tryptophan at the CDR3 end, a read error is likely. The rearrangement uses TRBV6-6 and TRBJ2-3, with 8 bases lining up with TRBD2. The CDR3 spans 12 residues. With 9 bases clipped from V and 7 bases from J, the junction kept 6 bases outside the gene matches. Germline values: CDR1 MNHNY, CDR2 SVGAGI (reference sequence). The CDR3 loop reads CASSGAGNTQYL. In DNA, the CDR3 is TGTGCCAGTAGCGGGGCGGGAAATACGCAGTATTTG.